This T cell receptor beta chain came from a study of blood T cell repertoires in COVID-19. This clone was observed a few times. Source study methods: Amplifying reference gene primers gave estimates of nucleated cell counts. The data were produced by immunoSEQ multiplex PCR, yet TCRdb's version contains in-frame clones alone and is incomplete. D and trimming come from the DNA, and the V and J calls and clone size come from that table. The sample lists approximately 97,000 clones; about 89% were seen once. The sample consisted of peripheral blood. The source of this sequence is a human donor in a cohort sampled during active COVID-19.

This CDR3 reads CASSSRTGISEQYF. CDR3 sequence (DNA): TGTGCCAGCAGCTCCCGGACGGGGATCTCCGAGCAGTACTTC. The chain combines TRBV7-9 with TRBJ2-7; tentatively, D is TRBD2 (5 bases). The germline V gene has CDR1 SEHNR and CDR2 FQNEAQ (reference sequence). This CDR3 spans 14 amino acids. Trimming took off 4 bases at V and 6 bases at J, with 16 bases between the two ends. The full variable domain, rest sourced from reference TRBV7-9 and TRBJ2-7, is DTGVSQNPRHKITKRGQNVTFRCDPISEHNRLYWYRQTLGQGPEFLTYFQNEAQLEKSRLLSDRFSAERPKGSFSTLEIQRTEQGDSAMYLCASSSRTGISEQYFGPGTRLTVT.